These 29 T cell receptor beta chains share one sample of origin, sequenced in a study of CD8+CD57+ T cells in acquired aplastic anemia (dated by TCRdb to the late 2010s). The reads were generated on an Illumina HiSeq 2000. Genomic DNA served as template for TCR beta VDJ combination and CDR3 sequence profiling. TCRdb reran the public reads through fastp at Q25 and MiXCR, keeping productive beta chains. All rows with the same CDR3 protein become a single entry with the most common DNA and genes. Counted in this sample were a few hundred thousand distinct CDR3 sequences; 55% to 70% of them appeared once. Of the sample, 3.5% to 4.5% is held by the ten largest clones. Sequencing used sorted CD4+, CD8+, or CD8+CD57+ T cells (not recorded which) from PBMCs. The receptors come from a human donor in good health, serving as a control.

Points on this clonotype: A much larger clone differs by one base, so this may be a read error. The chain is built from TRBV6-2 or TRBV6-3 and TRBJ1-2; D remains unclear. This CDR3 has 12 residues. V was clipped by 11 bases and J by 6 bases, with 16 bases between them. The germline CDR1 and CDR2 sequences are MNHEY and SVGEGT. For the CDR3, the DNA is TGTGCCGGCATAAGTGTCGGGGATGGCTACACCTTC. Encoded protein: CAGISVGDGYTF.

This clonotype was observed a few times. This rearrangement joins TRBV10-3 to TRBJ1-1, with D tentatively TRBD1 (5 bases). Germline CDR1 and CDR2: ENHRY and SYGVKD. Trimming removed 8 bases at V and 7 bases at J, with 17 bases between. The CDR3 is 13 residues long. CDR3 bases: TGTGCCATCGGCTCGGCGGGGGATGGTGAAGCTTTCTTT. Encoded protein: CAIGSAGDGEAFF.

To note about this clonotype: Its ends do not fully match the called genes, so a read error is possible. This rearrangement joins TRBV2 to TRBJ1-2; D possibly corresponds to TRBD2 (6 bases). The end of the DNA is better explained by TRBJ2-2, so the J call may be wrong. This CDR3 has 15 residues. Looked up from germline, CDR1 is SNHLY and CDR2 is FYNNEI. The CDR3 nucleotides read TGTGCCAGCAGCCGGCAGGGTGGACTCACCGGGGGGCTGTTTTTT. Amino acids: CASSRQGGLTGGLFF.

The V gene is TRBV20-1, the J gene TRBJ2-3; D unclear. In germline, CDR1 is DFQATT, CDR2 SNEGSKA (reference sequence). The CDR3 covers 11 residues. Trimming cost V 0 bases and J 15 bases, with 13 bases left between them. This CDR3 is CSARDVKGTYF. Here the CDR3 DNA reads TGCAGTGCTAGAGATGTCAAGGGTACTTATTTT.

The chain couples TRBV12-5 to TRBJ2-4; TRBD2 is a possible D gene (5 bases). The CDR3 consists of 12 residues. In germline, CDR1 is LGHNT, CDR2 FRNRAP. For the CDR3, the DNA is TGTGCCAGCGGCCGCGGTTTAAACATTCAGTACTTC. Protein: CASGRGLNIQYF. Full variable domain (outside the CDR3, taken from reference TRBV12-5 and TRBJ2-4): DARVTQTPRHKVTEMGQEVTMRCQPILGHNTVFWYRQTMMQGLELLAYFRNRAPLDDSGMPKDRFSAEMPDATLATLKIQPSEPRDSAVYFCASGRGLNIQYFGAGTRLSVL.

Comment on this clonotype: Germline is not matched at one junction end, which may reflect a read error. The chain couples TRBV7-9 to TRBJ1-4, with D tentatively TRBD1 (5 bases). The CDR3 totals 14 residues. Germline CDR1 and CDR2: SEHNR and FQNEAQ (reference sequence). CDR3 sequence (DNA): TGTGCCAGCAGCTTAGCGCATGGGGCTGACTACATGTTCTTT. This codes for CASSLAHGADYMFF.

This rearrangement joins TRBV5-5 to TRBJ1-1; D is undetermined. V was cut by 4 bases and J by 2 bases, with 12 bases left in between. Germline V gene sequence: CDR1 SGHKS, CDR2 YYEKEE (reference sequence). The CDR3 extends over 14 amino acids. This chain's CDR3 is CASSPVPVNTEAFF. CDR3 sequence (DNA): TGTGCCAGCAGCCCGGTCCCAGTTAACACTGAAGCTTTCTTT.

This clonotype was recorded a few times. The gene calls are TRBV5-1 and TRBJ1-6, with no clear D. The CDR3 has 15 residues. Germline V lookup: CDR1 SGHRS, CDR2 YFSETQ. Trimming left V 0 bases short and J 4 bases short, with 8 bases between. The CDR3 spells CASSLGERYNSPLHF. In nucleotides, the CDR3 is TGCGCCAGCAGCTTGGGGGAACGGTATAATTCACCCCTCCACTTT.

With respect to this clonotype: The conserved phenylalanine or tryptophan is not found at the CDR3 terminus, so this likely reflects a read error. It is unclear where the CDR3 begins or ends on the DNA, so no DNA is shown, and the CDR3 is as TCRdb lists it. The chain carries TRBV10-3 and TRBJ1-5; the table's D call of TRBD1 was not tested on the DNA. Ends included, the CDR3 has 16 residues. Per the germline V gene, CDR1 is ENHRY and CDR2 is SYGVKD. CDR3 amino acids: CAISEDRAGYNFGSRI.

J is TRBJ2-7 and V is TRBV4-2; D uncertain. The CDR3 extends over 15 amino acids. The germline CDR1 and CDR2 sequences are LGHNA and YNFKEQ. V shed 1 base and J shed 2 bases, with 12 bases lying between them. CDR3 sequence (DNA): TGTGCCAGCAGCCAAGGTCTAGAGGTGGCCTACGAGCAGTACTTC. Translating it yields CASSQGLEVAYEQYF.

V gene TRBV4-3 combines with J gene TRBJ2-7; D is tentatively TRBD1 or TRBD2 (6 bases each). The ends were cut back, 0 bases at V and 10 bases at J, with 10 bases in the middle. Germline CDR1 reads LGHNA; CDR2 reads YSLEER. The CDR3 length is 12 residues. CDR3 DNA: TGCGCCAGCAGCCAAGATGAGGGGGGACAGTACTTC. It yields the protein CASSQDEGGQYF.

CDR3 amino acids: CASSQGSGGVTEPYF. The CDR3 region has the DNA TGTGCCAGCAGCCAAGGGTCAGGGGGCGTCACTGAACCGTATTTT. This chain joins TRBV7-2 and TRBJ2-3; TRBD1 matches 8 bases. Germline CDR1 is SGHTA and CDR2 is FQGNSA. The CDR3 is 15 amino acids. Losses at the gene ends were 5 bases for V and 14 bases for J; bases not matched to a gene: 18.

As to this clonotype: This may arise from a read error, as a much more abundant clone is one base away. This CDR3 fails to terminate in the conserved phenylalanine or tryptophan, so it likely reflects a read error. The chain uses TRBV5-6 and TRBJ1-3; tentatively, D is TRBD1 (5 bases). CDR3 length: 14 amino acids. Per germline, CDR1 SGHDT and CDR2 YYEEEE. With 4 bases removed from V and 4 bases from J, the gap between germline ends came to 12 bases. The CDR3 bases are TGTGCCAGCAGCACCCTGGACATAGGAAACACCATATATCTT. Protein product: CASSTLDIGNTIYL.

This clonotype was observed at least ten times. The chain recombines TRBV20-1 with TRBJ2-7; 9 bases fit TRBD1. CDR1 DFQATT and CDR2 SNEGSKA come from the germline V gene (reference sequence). The CDR3 sequence is 12 residues long. The trim removed 5 bases at V and 6 bases at J, leaving 5 bases unmatched. As DNA, the CDR3 is TGCAGTGCTGACAGGGGGGGAGGCGAGCAGTACTTC. It codes for CSADRGGGEQYF.

The chain employs TRBV29-1 and TRBJ1-2, with no clear D. Trimming shortened V by 7 bases and J by 8 bases, and 14 bases separated the two germline ends. Germline CDR1 and CDR2: SQVTM and ANQGSEA. This CDR3 is built from 11 residues. CDR3 nucleotides: TGCAGCGCTGAGGAGGGAGGCGGCTACACCTTC. Translating gives CSAEEGGGYTF.

For this clonotype: In this CDR3 the conserved last residue, phenylalanine or tryptophan, is missing, so a read error is likely. No DNA is shown, since the ends of the CDR3 on it are uncertain; the CDR3 is the one TCRdb lists. The gene calls are TRBV6-5 and TRBJ1-6. Germline CDR1 MNHEY, CDR2 SVGAGI. Termini included, the CDR3 measures 10 amino acids. CDR3 region: CASGSHPPPS.

V and J are TRBV5-6 and TRBJ2-7; D may be TRBD1 (6 bases). V lost 0 bases, J lost 2 bases, and 18 bases lay in between. CDR3 size: 17 residues. Germline CDR1 SGHDT, CDR2 YYEEEE. The CDR3 nucleotides are TGTGCCAGCAGCTTGGAGCAGGGGCAGGCCCTCGCCTACGAGCAGTACTTC. This encodes CASSLEQGQALAYEQYF. Variable domain in full (rest from reference TRBV5-6 and TRBJ2-7): DAGVTQSPTHLIKTRGQQVTLRCSPKSGHDTVSWYQQALGQGPQFIFQYYEEEERQRGNFPDRFSGHQFPNYSSELNVNALLLGDSALYLCASSLEQGQALAYEQYFGPGTRLTVT.

This clonotype was recorded at least ten times. The J gene is TRBJ2-3, the V gene TRBV6-6, with D maybe TRBD2 (5 bases). This CDR3 has 13 amino acids. The germline gives CDR1 MNHNY, CDR2 SVGAGI (reference sequence). V was cut by 2 bases and J by 4 bases, with 7 bases left in between. CDR3 amino acids: CASSYRGADTQYF. The CDR3 coding sequence is TGTGCCAGCAGTTACCGGGGTGCAGATACGCAGTATTTT.

Remarks on this clonotype: One junction end disagrees with the germline gene, perhaps due to a read error. The V and J genes are TRBV10-2 and TRBJ2-7; D possibly corresponds to TRBD1 (5 bases). Germline V gene sequence: CDR1 WSHSY, CDR2 SAAADI. The CDR3 spans 13 residues. CDR3 amino acids: CVSSARTNNEQYF. As DNA, the CDR3 is TGTGTCAGCAGCGCCCGGACAAACAATGAGCAGTACTTC.

The rearrangement uses TRBV7-2 and TRBJ1-5; perhaps TRBD1 as D (6 bases). This CDR3 contains 16 residues. V shed 1 base and J shed 7 bases, with 17 bases lying between them. Germline CDR1 and CDR2: SGHTA and FQGNSA. This chain's CDR3 is CASSLEGGPYEQPQHF. In nucleotides, the CDR3 is TGTGCCAGCAGCTTAGAGGGGGGGCCCTACGAGCAGCCCCAGCATTTT.

A remark on this clonotype: The conserved phenylalanine or tryptophan is not found at the CDR3 terminus, so this likely reflects a read error. It is unclear where the CDR3 begins or ends on the DNA, so no DNA is shown, and the CDR3 is as TCRdb lists it. V usage is TRBV5-6 and J usage is TRBJ2-1; the table's D call TRBD2 went unverified against the DNA. The length of the CDR3 is 12 amino acids, counting both ends. The V gene's germline CDR1 is SGHDT and CDR2 YYEEEE. This CDR3 reads CASSWNRAPQLL.

This clonotype was observed at least ten times. The chain joins TRBV10-3 to TRBJ1-1; D gene ambiguous. This CDR3 contains 15 residues. Trimming pared 3 bases from V and 0 bases from J, leaving 11 bases between. Germline V gene lookup returns CDR1 ENHRY and CDR2 SYGVKD. CDR3 DNA: TGTGCCATCAGTGAAGTTCGGACGCTGAACACTGAAGCTTTCTTT. Translating it yields CAISEVRTLNTEAFF.

A remark on this clonotype: It may be a read error: a sequence one base away is much more abundant. J is TRBJ2-5 and V is TRBV3-1; no clear D. The CDR3 runs to 14 residues. Germline V gene sequence: CDR1 LGHDT, CDR2 YNNKEL (reference sequence). The CDR3 here is CASSPTTGQGTQYF. The CDR3 DNA reads as TGTGCCAGCAGCCCCACCACGGGCCAAGGGACCCAGTACTTC.

As regards this clonotype: A read error is likely, as this CDR3 ends without the conserved phenylalanine or tryptophan. It is unclear where the CDR3 begins or ends on the DNA, so no DNA is shown, and the CDR3 is as TCRdb lists it. The chain is built from TRBV7-2 and TRBJ1-2. Germline loops: CDR1 SGHTA, CDR2 FQGNSA. With termini counted, the CDR3 has 13 amino acids. The chain's CDR3 is CASSLVASKETQY.

The V call is TRBV7-9, the J call TRBJ1-4; D gene unclear. CDR3 length: 11 residues. Germline V gene data show CDR1 as SEHNR and CDR2 as FQNEAQ (reference sequence). The V and J ends lost 1 base and 10 bases respectively, with 4 bases between them. The CDR3 protein is CASSLGGKLFF. The DNA of the CDR3 is TGTGCCAGCAGCTTAGGCGGAAAACTGTTTTTT.

The chain has TRBV5-8 and TRBJ1-2, with TRBD1 matching over 7 bases. Germline V lookup: CDR1 SGHTS, CDR2 YDEGEE. This CDR3 is 14 amino acids long. V trimming: 3 bases; J trimming: 6 bases; junction bases outside the gene matches: 8. CDR3 nucleotide sequence: TGTGCCAGCAGCTATGAGGGACAGAGGAATGGCTACACCTTC. Translation gives CASSYEGQRNGYTF.

This chain connects TRBV7-9 to TRBJ2-7, with a tentative D call TRBD1 (5 bases). This CDR3 contains 13 residues. Trimming pared 5 bases from V and 2 bases from J, leaving 10 bases between. Germline loops: CDR1 SEHNR, CDR2 FQNEAQ (reference sequence). DNA for the CDR3: TGTGCCAGCAGCCTCGGACATACCTACGAGCAGTACGTC. Protein product: CASSLGHTYEQYV.

The V call is TRBV20-1, the J call TRBJ1-1, with D perhaps TRBD1 (5 bases). CDR3 length: 14 residues. The germline V gene encodes CDR1 DFQATT and CDR2 SNEGSKA (reference sequence). Between the trimmed V and J ends, which lost 0 bases and 6 bases, there was a span of 14 bases. CDR3 sequence: CSARDRDSGAEAFF. The DNA of the CDR3 is TGCAGTGCTAGAGATCGCGACAGCGGGGCTGAAGCTTTCTTT.

The chain joins TRBV20-1 to TRBJ2-4; 8 nucleotides agree with TRBD2. Germline V gives CDR1 DFQATT, CDR2 SNEGSKA (reference sequence). The V gene end was trimmed by 0 bases and the J gene end by 7 bases; junction bases not matched to a gene: 11. This CDR3 is built from 16 residues. CDR3 sequence: CSARDPQGTSGNIQYF. The CDR3 nucleotides read TGCAGTGCTAGAGACCCTCAGGGGACTAGTGGTAACATTCAGTACTTC.